This T cell receptor (beta chain) was recovered during a study of OX40 agonist ivuxolimab in advanced cancers. Notes on the study in general: CD8+ T cells averaged more expanded clones than CD4+. It was not determined which antigens were specifically recognized by the peripheral T cells that had undergone clonal expansion.

In the case of this clone: What it binds is unknown.

Measured with immunoSEQ multiplex PCR; TCRdb has only the in-frame clones, and not every one. The sample lists 55,000 to 65,000 clones; approximately 86% were seen once. This CDR3 has 16 residues. Trimming removed 4 bases at V and 0 bases at J, with 14 bases between. CDR1 is LNHDA, CDR2 SQIVND, per germline (reference sequence). The material sequenced was CD4+ or CD8+ T cells sorted from blood, taken in a trial of the OX40 agonist ivuxolimab. The chain combines TRBV19 with TRBJ2-3; TRBD1 or TRBD2 may be the D gene (5 bases each). This receptor was identified in an adult with an advanced solid tumor such as melanoma, head and neck, liver or kidney cancer. CDR3 amino acids: CASSTTLGTSTDTQYF. CDR3 bases: TGTGCCAGTAGTACTACCCTGGGGACCAGCACAGATACGCAGTATTTT.